This record concerns one TCR beta chain sequence. This sample is part of a study of blood T cell repertoires in COVID-19. Study details: The samples span acute and convalescent COVID-19 from the United States, Italy and Spain.

Authors' processing steps: Researchers report that nucleated cell counts were estimated from reference gene primer amplification. TCRdb's table, derived via immunoSEQ multiplex PCR, lists solely in-frame clones and lacks some. D and trimming were read from the DNA, whereas the V and J calls and clone size are those reported in that table. The sample carries about 290,000 clones, just under 85% recorded once. This CDR3 has 17 amino acids. Trimming removed 3 bases from V and 12 bases from J; junction bases left unmatched: 17. Per the germline V gene, CDR1 is MGHDK and CDR2 is SYGVNS. Input material: peripheral blood. The chain employs TRBV25-1 and TRBJ2-1; 10 positions agree with TRBD1. The TCR comes from a woman aged 50 to 65 with active or convalescent COVID-19. Written as DNA, the CDR3 is TGTGCCAGCAGTGACCAGATAGGACAGGGGGATTCCTTCGGGCAGTTCTTC. It codes for CASSDQIGQGDSFGQFF.